Listed here are 21 T cell receptor beta chains from one sample, sequenced in a study of technical replicates of blood from several donors (dated by TCRdb to the late 2010s). The library was made by the immunoSEQ multiplex PCR assay. The table comes from immuneACCESS by way of TCRdb, which keeps in-frame sequences with V and J called. Part of the clones is missing from these tables; in studies checked, under half for an unresolved V gene and the rest for unknown reasons. In this sample the table shows 62,000 or so clones, around 87% of which occur a single time. Of the sample, roughly 5.6% is held by the ten largest clones. Sequenced material: PBMCs. These receptors were obtained from a human donor in good health. Some clones in this sample may be carry-over from other donors' samples.

The chain recombines TRBV4-1 with TRBJ2-1; 9 bases are a match to TRBD2. In germline, CDR1 is MGHRA, CDR2 YSYEKL. The trim removed 0 bases at V and 4 bases at J, leaving 10 bases unmatched. The CDR3 covers 18 residues. The chain's CDR3 is CASSQESTGLAAYNEQFF. CDR3 sequence (DNA): TGCGCCAGCAGCCAAGAGAGTACGGGACTAGCAGCTTACAATGAGCAGTTCTTC.

The V and J genes are TRBV11-2 and TRBJ2-1, with D possibly being TRBD2 (6 bases). The V gene's germline CDR1 is SGHAT and CDR2 FQNNGV. Trimming took 1 base from V and 4 from J, leaving 11 bases between them. The CDR3 length is 15 residues. The CDR3 loop is CASSLAWEAYNEQFF. The CDR3 nucleotides are TGTGCCAGCAGCTTAGCATGGGAGGCGTACAATGAGCAGTTCTTC.

The chain is built from TRBV9 and TRBJ1-3; 8 bases agree with TRBD1. J gave up 4 bases and V 0 bases, and 3 bases lay outside the gene matches. The germline V gene has CDR1 SGDLS and CDR2 YYNGEE. This CDR3 has 15 amino acids. CDR3 residues: CASSVVGDRGNTIYF. In DNA form, the CDR3 reads TGTGCCAGCAGCGTAGTGGGGGACAGGGGAAACACCATATATTTT.

The rearrangement links TRBV11-2 to TRBJ1-2; weak D call: TRBD1 (6 bases). In germline, CDR1 is SGHAT, CDR2 FQNNGV. The CDR3 loop spans 14 amino acids. The V end lost 5 bases, the J end lost 4 bases, and 14 bases lay between the germline ends. The CDR3 nucleotides are TGTGCCAGCAGCCCTGGACAGTTTCTCTATGGCTACACCTTC. Its protein product is CASSPGQFLYGYTF.

V gene TRBV27 combines with J gene TRBJ2-2; the match to TRBD1 covers 7 bases. Per the germline V gene, CDR1 is MNHEY and CDR2 is SMNVEV (reference sequence). This CDR3 spans 13 amino acids. J was trimmed by 5 bases and V by 5 bases; bases with no gene match: 2. CDR3 sequence: CASSRQGTGELFF. The CDR3 region has the DNA TGTGCCAGCAGTCGACAGGGAACCGGGGAGCTGTTTTTT.

V usage is TRBV6-5 and J usage is TRBJ1-2; D unclear. The germline V and J ends were trimmed by 2 bases and 8 bases, with 12 bases remaining between them. CDR3 length: 13 residues. Germline lookup yields CDR1 MNHEY and CDR2 SVGAGI. CDR3 coding DNA: TGTGCCAGCAGTTACGGGCCGCTCGGCGGCTACACCTTC. Amino acids: CASSYGPLGGYTF.

V gene TRBV6-1 combines with J gene TRBJ1-4, with 8 bases identical to TRBD1. There are 15 residues in the CDR3. The germline V gene has CDR1 MNHNS and CDR2 SASEGT. The junction had 5 bases not matched to a gene; V was cut back by 5 bases and J by 3 bases. This chain's CDR3 is CASSSRTGPNEKLFF. The CDR3 coding sequence is TGTGCCAGCAGTTCAAGGACAGGGCCTAATGAAAAACTGTTTTTT.

This rearrangement joins TRBV6-5 to TRBJ2-7, with 11 nucleotides matching TRBD2. This CDR3 contains 14 residues. J lost 5 bases, V lost 8 bases, and 8 bases had no gene match. Per the germline V gene, CDR1 is MNHEY and CDR2 is SVGAGI. CDR3 sequence (DNA): TGTGCCAGCCAACTAGCGGGAGATCCCCACGAGCAGTACTTC. Translation gives CASQLAGDPHEQYF.

The rearrangement uses TRBV28 and TRBJ1-5; D may be TRBD1 (5 bases). V was trimmed by 3 bases and J by 3 bases, leaving 12 bases between them. CDR3 length equals 15 residues. Germline V lookup: CDR1 MDHEN, CDR2 SYDVKM. DNA of the CDR3: TGTGCCAGCAGTTTTCGTGCGGGACCCAATCAGCCCCAGCATTTT. This translates into CASSFRAGPNQPQHF. The whole variable domain, remainder taken from reference TRBV28 and TRBJ1-5, is DVKVTQSSRYLVKRTGEKVFLECVQDMDHENMFWYRQDPGLGLRLIYFSYDVKMKEKGDIPEGYSVSREKKERFSLILESASTNQTSMYLCASSFRAGPNQPQHFGDGTRLSIL.

The J gene is TRBJ2-1, the V gene TRBV13, with a weak D call TRBD2 (6 bases). Trimming shortened V by 5 bases and J by 0 bases, and 11 bases separated the two germline ends. The CDR3 is made up of 15 amino acids. Germline values: CDR1 PRHDT, CDR2 FYEKMQ (reference sequence). The CDR3 DNA reads TGTGCCAGCAGCCAACTGGGGGGCTCCTACAATGAGCAGTTCTTC. Protein sequence: CASSQLGGSYNEQFF.

The V call is TRBV19, the J call TRBJ2-2; D is unresolved. Germline V gene sequence: CDR1 LNHDA, CDR2 SQIVND (reference sequence). V was pared by 7 bases and J by 4 bases, with 19 bases between. This CDR3 comprises 16 residues. CDR3 nucleotides: TGTGCCAGTATTCCATCGGCGGAAGAGAGCACCGGGGAGCTGTTTTTT. Protein product: CASIPSAEESTGELFF.

There are a few counts of this clone. The CDR3 DNA is TGTGCCAGCAGGGGTCCGCGGCGGGGGAGCTCCTACGAGCAGTACTTC. It yields the protein CASRGPRRGSSYEQYF. The genes are TRBV7-8 and TRBJ2-7; TRBD2 aligns across 7 bases. The CDR3 consists of 16 residues. Germline loops: CDR1 SGHVS, CDR2 FQNEAQ. J was trimmed by 0 bases and V by 6 bases; bases with no gene match: 11.

The chain employs TRBV2 and TRBJ1-1, with 11 bases fitting TRBD1. J lost 5 bases, V lost 3 bases, and 5 bases had no gene match. Per germline, CDR1 SNHLY and CDR2 FYNNEI. This CDR3 is built from 15 residues. The CDR3 here is CASSDPGTGGTEAFF. The CDR3 DNA reads TGTGCCAGCAGTGACCCCGGGACAGGGGGTACTGAAGCTTTCTTT. The full variable domain, in which reference TRBV2 and TRBJ1-1 provide the parts outside the CDR3, is EPEVTQTPSHQVTQMGQEVILRCVPISNHLYFYWYRQILGQKVEFLVSFYNNEISEKSEIFDDQFSVERPDGSNFTLKIRSTKLEDSAMYFCASSDPGTGGTEAFFGQGTRLTVV.

The chain employs TRBV30 and TRBJ2-7; 11 positions agree with TRBD1. The CDR3 runs to 12 residues. V shed 8 bases, J shed 2 bases, and the junction held 2 bases outside the gene matches. CDR1 is GTSNPN and CDR2 is SVGIG in the germline V gene (reference sequence). The CDR3 nucleotides read TGTGCCCAGGGACAGGGGGCCTACGAGCAGTACTTC. It specifies CAQGQGAYEQYF. The whole variable domain, remainder taken from reference TRBV30 and TRBJ2-7, is SQTIHQWPATLVQPVGSPLSLECTVEGTSNPNLYWYRQAAGRGLQLLFYSVGIGQISSEVPQNLSASRPQDRQFILSSKKLLLSDSGFYLCAQGQGAYEQYFGPGTRLTVT.

The V gene is TRBV9, the J gene TRBJ2-3, with 7 bases that match TRBD1. V trimming: 3 bases; J trimming: 2 bases; junction bases outside the gene matches: 3. The CDR3 is made up of 14 amino acids. Germline V gene lookup returns CDR1 SGDLS and CDR2 YYNGEE. The CDR3 bases are TGTGCCAGCAGCGCCGGGACAGTCACAGATACGCAGTATTTT. It yields the protein CASSAGTVTDTQYF.

The V call is TRBV7-9, the J call TRBJ1-6; 10 bases line up with TRBD1. The CDR3 has 18 amino acids. Germline assignment: CDR1 SEHNR and CDR2 FQNEAQ (reference sequence). The ends lost 7 bases at V and 5 bases at J; junction bases unmatched: 14. The CDR3 region has the DNA TGTGCCAGCAAAGCAGCGGGGACAGGGGTTGGGAATAATTCACCCCTCCACTTT. Protein product: CASKAAGTGVGNNSPLHF.

The chain recombines TRBV12-5 with TRBJ1-5; TRBD1 agrees at 10 bases. With 0 bases clipped from V and 4 bases from J, the junction kept 6 bases outside the gene matches. This CDR3 has 17 amino acids. The germline V gene encodes CDR1 LGHNT and CDR2 FRNRAP. The CDR3 bases are TGTGCTAGTGGTTTGGTAGGGGGACAGGGGTTTAATCAGCCCCAGCATTTT. It is translated as CASGLVGGQGFNQPQHF.

By its share, this clone is medium-sized. This chain joins TRBV4-1 and TRBJ2-7, with 14 bases fitting TRBD2. Germline V gene lookup returns CDR1 MGHRA and CDR2 YSYEKL. CDR3 length: 20 amino acids. V shed 0 bases and J 2 bases; nucleotides not matched to a gene: 12. CDR3 in DNA: TGCGCCAGCAGCCAAGATGCTGGACTAGCGGGGGGTAAGTCCCCCTACGAGCAGTACTTC. Translating it yields CASSQDAGLAGGKSPYEQYF.

This clone is termed large. The V and J genes are TRBV7-6 and TRBJ2-3; TRBD2 aligns across 10 bases. Germline trimming cut 1 base from V and 3 bases from J; bases unmatched to any gene: 4. The CDR3 spans 16 residues. Germline V lookup: CDR1 SGHVS, CDR2 FNYEAQ. The CDR3 DNA sequence: TGTGCCAGCAGCTTAGGAGCGGGGGGGTGGACAGATACGCAGTATTTT. As protein: CASSLGAGGWTDTQYF.

A single count supports this clone. In nucleotides, the CDR3 is TGTGCCAGCAGCGTAGTCGAGGCCGGATTACCGAGCTCCTACAATGAGCAGTTCTTC. This sequence encodes CASSVVEAGLPSSYNEQFF. This rearrangement joins TRBV9 to TRBJ2-1; D remains unclear. Per the germline V gene, CDR1 is SGDLS and CDR2 is YYNGEE. The CDR3 is made up of 19 amino acids. Trimming shortened V by 0 bases and J by 0 bases, and 19 bases separated the two germline ends.

The chain links TRBV6-5 to TRBJ2-7; a weak D match, TRBD1 (5 bases). The CDR3 is 14 amino acids. V was clipped by 0 bases and J by 3 bases, with 9 bases between them. Germline V gives CDR1 MNHEY, CDR2 SVGAGI. The CDR3 coding sequence is TGTGCCAGCAGTTACTCGATCAGGGACTACGAGCAGTACTTC. This encodes CASSYSIRDYEQYF.